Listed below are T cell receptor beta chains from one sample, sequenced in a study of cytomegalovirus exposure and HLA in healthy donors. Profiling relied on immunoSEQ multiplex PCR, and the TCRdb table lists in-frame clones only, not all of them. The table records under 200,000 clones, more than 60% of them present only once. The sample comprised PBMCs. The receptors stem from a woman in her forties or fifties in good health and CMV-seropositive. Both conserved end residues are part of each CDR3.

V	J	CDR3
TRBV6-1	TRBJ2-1	CASSEGLAGDNEQFF
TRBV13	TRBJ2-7	CASSFGGTGTGFYEQYF
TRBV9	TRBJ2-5	CASSASGTSGAGGETQYF
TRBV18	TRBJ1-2	CASSPEGNYGYTF
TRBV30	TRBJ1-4	CAWKVGRGNEKLFF
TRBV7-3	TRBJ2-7	CASSPGGLDNEQYF
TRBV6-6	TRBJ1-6	CASSYPGDRALHF
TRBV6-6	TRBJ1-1	CASRNSGQNTEAFF
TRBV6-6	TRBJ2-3	CASSSRLAGGPVTQYF
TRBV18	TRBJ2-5	CASSQGTGSLETQYF
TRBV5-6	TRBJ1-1	CASSLAAGNTEAFF
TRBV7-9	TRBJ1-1	CASTVRTPDRNTEAFF
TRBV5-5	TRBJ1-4	CASSRRTAANEKLFF
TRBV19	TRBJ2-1	CASSTASGSDEQFF
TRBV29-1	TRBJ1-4	CSALTRGEKLFF
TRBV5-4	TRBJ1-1	CASSYMEGAPTEAFF
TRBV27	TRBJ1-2	CASSLQGSVWNGYTF
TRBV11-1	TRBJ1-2	CASSFRDSSYGYTF
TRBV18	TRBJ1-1	CASSPMTGDSEAFF
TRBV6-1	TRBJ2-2	CASRGGLNTGELFF
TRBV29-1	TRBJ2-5	CSGGGIQETQYF
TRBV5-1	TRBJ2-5	CASSWEGRRETQYF
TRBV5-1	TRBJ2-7	CASSSTPSTGYEQYF
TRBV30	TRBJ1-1	CAWRSPPGQGKVDTEAFF
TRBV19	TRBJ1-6	CASTRDRGHNSPLHF
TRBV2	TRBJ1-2	CASSEGRQFVYTF